The subject of this entry is one T cell receptor beta chain. Its antigen is unidentified. Profiled with immunoSEQ multiplex PCR; TCRdb holds only in-frame clones, not every one. Among some 870 clones listed, just over 70% were seen once. Trimming pared 4 bases from V and 5 bases from J, leaving 10 bases between. Germline CDR1 is SGDLS and CDR2 is YYNGEE. The CDR3 has 12 amino acids. This specimen belongs to a study of T cells after posttransplantation cyclophosphamide. Study-wide points: Recipient CMV seropositivity and CMV reactivation strongly tracked TRB clonality.

This clonotype was obtained from a woman aged 45-59 years in good health and a related stem cell transplant donor. Sequences were obtained from memory CD8+ T cells sorted from blood. The chain has TRBV9 and TRBJ2-7, with D possibly TRBD2 on 5 matching bases. CDR3 region: CASSPRGDEQYF. In nucleotides, the CDR3 is TGTGCCAGCAGCCCTCGGGGTGACGAGCAGTACTTC.